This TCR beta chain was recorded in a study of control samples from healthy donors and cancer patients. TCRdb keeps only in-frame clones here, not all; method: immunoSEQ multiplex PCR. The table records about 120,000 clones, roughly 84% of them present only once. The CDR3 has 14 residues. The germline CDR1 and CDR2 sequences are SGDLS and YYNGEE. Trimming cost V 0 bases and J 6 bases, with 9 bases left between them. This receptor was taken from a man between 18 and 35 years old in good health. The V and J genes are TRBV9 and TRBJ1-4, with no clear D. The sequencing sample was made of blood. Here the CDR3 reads CASSVAGDYEKLFF. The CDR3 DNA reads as TGTGCCAGCAGCGTAGCAGGAGACTATGAAAAACTGTTTTTT.